The sequence of this T cell receptor (beta chain) was determined in a study of blood T cells in healthy people across ages. Using a J-beta primer mix together with a sample-barcoded 5' primer, a second PCR was run for roughly 7 to 12 cycles. TCRdb recomputed calls from the 5' RACE reads with MiXCR, one row per CDR3 protein. The profile shows around 800,000 distinct CDR3 sequences, roughly 53% of them singletons. The CDR3 runs to 15 residues. Germline trimming cut 7 bases from V and 5 bases from J; bases unmatched to any gene: 10. The germline V gene has CDR1 MGHRA and CDR2 YSYEKL. V usage is TRBV4-1 and J usage is TRBJ1-1; TRBD1 aligns across 10 bases. The sequenced sample consisted of blood. This clonotype was obtained from a man older than 75 in good health. The CDR3 DNA is TGCGCCAGCACCAGAGGACAGGGGGTTTCTACTGAAGCTTTCTTT. This codes for CASTRGQGVSTEAFF.